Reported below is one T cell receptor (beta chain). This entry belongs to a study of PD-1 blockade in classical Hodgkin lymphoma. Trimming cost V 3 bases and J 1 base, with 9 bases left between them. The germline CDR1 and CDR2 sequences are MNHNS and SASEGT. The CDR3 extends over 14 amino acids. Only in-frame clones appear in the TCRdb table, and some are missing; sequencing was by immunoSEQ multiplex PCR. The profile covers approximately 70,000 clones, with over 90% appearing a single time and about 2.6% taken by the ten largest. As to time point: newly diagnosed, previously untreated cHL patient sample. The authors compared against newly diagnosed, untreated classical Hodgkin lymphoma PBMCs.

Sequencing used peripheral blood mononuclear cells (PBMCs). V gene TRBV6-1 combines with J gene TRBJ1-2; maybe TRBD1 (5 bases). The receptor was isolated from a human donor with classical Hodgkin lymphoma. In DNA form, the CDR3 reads TGTGCCAGCAGTGACGGACACGATAACTATGGCTACACCTTC. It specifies CASSDGHDNYGYTF.